The entry that follows covers one T cell receptor (beta chain) sequence. Antigen: not known. This record comes from a study of TIL therapy for anti-PD-1-resistant metastatic lung cancer. Overall study context: Most patients had lung adenocarcinoma.

Sequencing used immunoSEQ v3. The repertoire was sequenced with immunoSEQ multiplex PCR; TCRdb's copy has only in-frame clones and lacks some. The sample has about 5,200 clones, 60% to 75% seen once. Per germline, CDR1 SEHNR and CDR2 FQNEAQ (reference sequence). There are 14 residues in the CDR3. With V trimmed by 5 bases and J by 5 bases, 3 bases remained unmatched. Study results and limitations: Treatment-naive, never-smoker and oncogene-addicted patients were overrepresented in this highly selected cohort.

Stated time point: pre-treatment sample, taken before nivolumab and TIL therapy. Most excised metastases sampled were pleural nodules or supraclavicular lymph nodes. Tumors were harvested before any PD-1/PD-L1 blockade. The sequenced sample was tumor tissue, obtained at baseline. This receptor was taken from a man aged 65 to 85 with non-small cell lung cancer. The genes are TRBV7-9 and TRBJ2-4, with 10 bases fitting TRBD1. The DNA of the CDR3 is TGTGCCAGCAGCCAGGGACAGGGGCAAAACATTCAGTACTTC. Translation gives CASSQGQGQNIQYF.